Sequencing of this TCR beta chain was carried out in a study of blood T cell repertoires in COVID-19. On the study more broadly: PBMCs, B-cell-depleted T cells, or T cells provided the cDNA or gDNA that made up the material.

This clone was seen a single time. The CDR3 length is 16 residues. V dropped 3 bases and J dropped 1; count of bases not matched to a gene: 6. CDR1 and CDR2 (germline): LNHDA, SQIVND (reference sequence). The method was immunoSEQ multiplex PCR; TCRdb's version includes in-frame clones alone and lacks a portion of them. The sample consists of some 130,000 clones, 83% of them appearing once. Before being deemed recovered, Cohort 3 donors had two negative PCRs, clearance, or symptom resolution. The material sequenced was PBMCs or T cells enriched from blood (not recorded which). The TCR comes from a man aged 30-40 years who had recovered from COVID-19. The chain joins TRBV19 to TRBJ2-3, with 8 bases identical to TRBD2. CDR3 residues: CASSIVSGGGTDTQYF. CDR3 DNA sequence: TGTGCCAGTAGTATCGTGTCCGGGGGGGGCACAGATACGCAGTATTTT.